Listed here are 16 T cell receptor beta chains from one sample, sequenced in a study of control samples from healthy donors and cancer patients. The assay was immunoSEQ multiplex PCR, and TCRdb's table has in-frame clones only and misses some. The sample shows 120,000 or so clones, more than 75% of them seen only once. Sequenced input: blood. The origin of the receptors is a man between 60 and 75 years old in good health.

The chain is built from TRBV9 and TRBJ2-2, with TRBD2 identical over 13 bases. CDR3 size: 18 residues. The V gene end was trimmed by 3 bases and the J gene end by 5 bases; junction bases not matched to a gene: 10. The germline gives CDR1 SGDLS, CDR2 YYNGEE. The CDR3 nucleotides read TGTGCCAGCAGCGCCGGACTAGCGGGGGCTCCGGGGACCGGGGAGCTGTTTTTT. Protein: CASSAGLAGAPGTGELFF.

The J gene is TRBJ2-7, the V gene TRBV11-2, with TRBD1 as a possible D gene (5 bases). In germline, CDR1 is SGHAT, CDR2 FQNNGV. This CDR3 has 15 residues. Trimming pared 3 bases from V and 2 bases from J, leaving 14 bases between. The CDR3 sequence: CASSFTGTPAYEQYF. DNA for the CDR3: TGTGCCAGCAGCTTTACAGGAACGCCGGCCTACGAGCAGTACTTC. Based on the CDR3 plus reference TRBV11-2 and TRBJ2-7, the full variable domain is EAGVAQSPRYKIIEKRQSVAFWCNPISGHATLYWYQQILGQGPKLLIQFQNNGVVDDSQLPKDRFSAERLKGVDSTLKIQPAKLEDSAVYLCASSFTGTPAYEQYFGPGTRLTVT.

The CDR3: CATAFDTNTEAFF. The CDR3 region has the DNA TGTGCCACCGCGTTCGATACTAACACTGAAGCTTTCTTT. The chain has TRBV27 and TRBJ1-1; D call uncertain. This CDR3 has 13 amino acids. V lost 10 bases and J 2 bases, leaving 14 bases between the germline ends. Germline V gene data show CDR1 as MNHEY and CDR2 as SMNVEV (reference sequence).

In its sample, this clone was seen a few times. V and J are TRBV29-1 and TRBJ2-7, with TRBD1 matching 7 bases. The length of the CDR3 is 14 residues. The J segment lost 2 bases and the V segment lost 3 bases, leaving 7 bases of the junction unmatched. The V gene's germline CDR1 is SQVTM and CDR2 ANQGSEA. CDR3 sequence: CSVEGQGGPYEQYF. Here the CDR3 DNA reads TGCAGCGTTGAGGGGCAAGGGGGCCCCTACGAGCAGTACTTC.

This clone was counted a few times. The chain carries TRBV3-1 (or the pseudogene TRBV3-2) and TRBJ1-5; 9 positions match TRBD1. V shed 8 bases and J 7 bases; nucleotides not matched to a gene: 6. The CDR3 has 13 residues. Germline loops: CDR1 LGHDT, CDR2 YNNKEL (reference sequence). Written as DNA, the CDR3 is TGTGCCAGCGGACAGGGGTCAGGACAGCCCCAGCATTTT. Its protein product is CASGQGSGQPQHF.

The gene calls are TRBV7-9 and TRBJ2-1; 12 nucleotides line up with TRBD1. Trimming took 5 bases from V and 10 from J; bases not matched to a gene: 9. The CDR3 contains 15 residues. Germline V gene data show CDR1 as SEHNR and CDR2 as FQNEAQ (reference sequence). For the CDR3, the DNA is TGTGCCAGCAGCGCCCCGGGACAGGGGGCATACGAGCAGTTCTTC. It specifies CASSAPGQGAYEQFF.

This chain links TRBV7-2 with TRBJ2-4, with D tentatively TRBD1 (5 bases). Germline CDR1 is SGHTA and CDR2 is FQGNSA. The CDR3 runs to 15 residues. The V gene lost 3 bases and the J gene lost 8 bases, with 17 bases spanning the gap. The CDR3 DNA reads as TGTGCCAGCAGCTTTGGAATGGGTACAGGCGACATTCAGTACTTC. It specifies CASSFGMGTGDIQYF. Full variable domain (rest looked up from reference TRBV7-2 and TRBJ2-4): GAGVSQSPSNKVTEKGKDVELRCDPISGHTALYWYRQSLGQGLEFLIYFQGNSAPDKSGLPSDRFSAERTGGSVSTLTIQRTQQEDSAVYLCASSFGMGTGDIQYFGAGTRLSVL.

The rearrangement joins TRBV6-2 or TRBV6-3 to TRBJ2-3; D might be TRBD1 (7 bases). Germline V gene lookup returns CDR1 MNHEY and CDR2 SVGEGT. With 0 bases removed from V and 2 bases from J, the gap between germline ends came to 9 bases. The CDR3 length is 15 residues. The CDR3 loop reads CASSYSEGATDTQYF. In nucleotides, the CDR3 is TGTGCCAGCAGTTACTCGGAGGGGGCCACAGATACGCAGTATTTT.

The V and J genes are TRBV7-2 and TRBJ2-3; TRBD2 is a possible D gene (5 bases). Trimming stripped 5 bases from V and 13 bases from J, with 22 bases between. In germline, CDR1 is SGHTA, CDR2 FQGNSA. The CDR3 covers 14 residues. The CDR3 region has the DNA TGTGCCAGCAGCCAAGGACTTACTGGGGTTTCCGAGTATTTT. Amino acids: CASSQGLTGVSEYF.

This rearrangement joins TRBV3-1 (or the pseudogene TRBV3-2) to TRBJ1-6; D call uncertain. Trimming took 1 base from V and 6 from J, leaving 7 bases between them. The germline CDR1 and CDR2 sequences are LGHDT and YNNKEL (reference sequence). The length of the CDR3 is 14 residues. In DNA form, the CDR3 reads TGTGCCAGCAGCCAAGTAGCGAGTAATTCACCCCTCCACTTT. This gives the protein CASSQVASNSPLHF.

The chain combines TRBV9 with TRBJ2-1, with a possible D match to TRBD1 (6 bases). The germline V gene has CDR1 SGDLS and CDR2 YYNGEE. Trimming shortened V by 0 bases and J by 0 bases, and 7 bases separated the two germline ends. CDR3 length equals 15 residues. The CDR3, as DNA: TGTGCCAGCAGCGTAGCAGGGGACTCCTACAATGAGCAGTTCTTC. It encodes CASSVAGDSYNEQFF.

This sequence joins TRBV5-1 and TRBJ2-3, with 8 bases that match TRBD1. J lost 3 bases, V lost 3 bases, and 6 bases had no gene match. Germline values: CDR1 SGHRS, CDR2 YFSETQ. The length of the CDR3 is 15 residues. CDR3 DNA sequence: TGCGCCAGCAGCTCGACAGGGGCGTCGACAGATACGCAGTATTTT. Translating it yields CASSSTGASTDTQYF.

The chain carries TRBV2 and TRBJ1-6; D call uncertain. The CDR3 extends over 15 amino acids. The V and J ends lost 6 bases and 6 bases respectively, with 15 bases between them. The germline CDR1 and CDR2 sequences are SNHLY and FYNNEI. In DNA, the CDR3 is TGTGCCAGCAGCTTAGGAACAGCTTCTAATTCACCCCTCCACTTT. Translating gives CASSLGTASNSPLHF.

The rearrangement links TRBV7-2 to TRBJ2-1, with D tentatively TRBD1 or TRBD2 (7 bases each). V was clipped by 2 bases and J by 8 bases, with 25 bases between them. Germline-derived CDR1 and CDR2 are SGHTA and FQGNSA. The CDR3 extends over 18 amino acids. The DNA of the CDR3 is TGTGCCAGCAGCTTAACTGGGACAGTCGGAGGAGGGAGGGATGAGCAGTTCTTC. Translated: CASSLTGTVGGGRDEQFF. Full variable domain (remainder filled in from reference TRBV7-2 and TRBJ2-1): GAGVSQSPSNKVTEKGKDVELRCDPISGHTALYWYRQSLGQGLEFLIYFQGNSAPDKSGLPSDRFSAERTGGSVSTLTIQRTQQEDSAVYLCASSLTGTVGGGRDEQFFGPGTRLTVL.

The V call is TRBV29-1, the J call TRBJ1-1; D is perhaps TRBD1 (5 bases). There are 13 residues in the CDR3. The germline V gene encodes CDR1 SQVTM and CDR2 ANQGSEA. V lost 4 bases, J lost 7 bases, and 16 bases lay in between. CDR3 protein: CSVAKGGGFEAFF. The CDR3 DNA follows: TGCAGCGTTGCCAAGGGTGGGGGGTTTGAAGCTTTCTTT.

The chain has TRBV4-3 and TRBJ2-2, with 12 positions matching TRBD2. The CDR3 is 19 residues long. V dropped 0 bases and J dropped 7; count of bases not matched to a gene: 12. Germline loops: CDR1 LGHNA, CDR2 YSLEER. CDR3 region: CASSQDHLAGGLRDGELFF. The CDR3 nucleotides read TGCGCCAGCAGCCAAGATCACCTAGCGGGGGGGCTAAGGGACGGGGAGCTGTTTTTT.